The 25 T cell receptor beta chains presented below share a single source sample, sequenced in a study of blood T cells in healthy people across ages. Then a second PCR, running roughly 7 to 11 cycles, was carried out with a sample-barcoded 5' primer and a J-beta primer mix. TCRdb re-called the 5' RACE reads with MiXCR, one entry per CDR3 protein. In the table there are around 1,700,000 distinct CDR3 sequences, 28% of which are singletons. Sequencing was carried out using blood. The receptors derive from a woman aged 25 to 39 in good health.

As concerns this clonotype: A single base separates this from a much larger clone, so it may be a read error. This chain joins TRBV6-6 and TRBJ2-1; no firm D call. V lost 2 bases to trimming and J lost 10 bases, with 12 bases between them. This CDR3 region has 13 residues. Germline CDR1 is MNHNY and CDR2 is SVGAGI (reference sequence). CDR3 in DNA: TGTGCCAGCAGTTACCTGAGGCTTTACGAGCAGTTCTTC. The encoded protein is CASSYLRLYEQFF.

This clonotype was observed many times. The chain employs TRBV5-5 and TRBJ2-5, with D possibly TRBD2 on 7 matching bases. Between the trimmed V and J ends, which lost 4 bases and 3 bases, there was a span of 16 bases. Germline V CDR1 and CDR2: SGHKS, YYEKEE (reference sequence). The CDR3 is 15 amino acids. CDR3: CASSPGGDLEETQYF. CDR3 DNA sequence: TGTGCCAGCAGCCCGGGGGGCGACCTAGAAGAGACCCAGTACTTC.

This clonotype has at least ten counts. The rearrangement joins TRBV19 to TRBJ2-7; possible D gene TRBD1, 6 bases. The V gene lost 3 bases and the J gene lost 3 bases, with 9 bases spanning the gap. CDR1 and CDR2 (germline): LNHDA, SQIVND (reference sequence). This CDR3 contains 13 residues. CDR3 amino acids: CASSIRDNYEQYF. In nucleotides, the CDR3 is TGTGCCAGTAGTATCCGGGACAACTACGAGCAGTACTTC.

The chain carries TRBV2 and TRBJ1-5; D not resolved. Germline V gene data show CDR1 as SNHLY and CDR2 as FYNNEI. Trimming left V 2 bases short and J 3 bases short, with 11 bases between. This CDR3 has 15 residues. The chain's CDR3 is CASSEFLGNNQPQHF. The CDR3 nucleotides are TGTGCCAGCAGTGAATTCCTGGGGAACAATCAGCCCCAGCATTTT.

The chain is built from TRBV5-1 and TRBJ2-7; possible D gene TRBD1, 6 bases. V dropped 7 bases and J dropped 1 base, with 15 bases sitting between them. CDR3 length equals 14 residues. The V gene's germline CDR1 is SGHRS and CDR2 YFSETQ. This CDR3 reads CASREGVDSYEQYF. CDR3 nucleotides: TGCGCCAGCCGAGAGGGGGTAGATTCCTACGAGCAGTACTTC.

The chain couples TRBV15 to TRBJ1-1; TRBD1 matches 7 bases. Germline assignment: CDR1 LNHNV and CDR2 YYDKDF (reference sequence). This CDR3 has 16 residues. V was clipped by 3 bases and J by 2 bases; unmatched bases: 9. The CDR3 DNA is TGTGCCACCAGCAGGGAAGGGGGCGAGAGAAACACTGAAGCTTTCTTT. Translating gives CATSREGGERNTEAFF.

Concerning this clonotype: It may be a read error: a sequence one base away is much more abundant. This chain uses TRBV6-2 or TRBV6-3 with TRBJ1-2; D is unresolved. Germline-derived CDR1 and CDR2 are MNHEY and SVGEGT. The CDR3 is 13 amino acids. In nucleotides, the CDR3 is TGTGCCGGCAGTTACGGGAGGCCTGCGGGCTACACCTTC. Protein: CAGSYGRPAGYTF.

This clonotype was seen many times. This chain joins TRBV5-1 and TRBJ1-2; 8 nucleotides agree with TRBD1. From germline, CDR1 is SGHRS and CDR2 YFSETQ. V shed 3 bases, J shed 8 bases, and the junction held 9 bases outside the gene matches. This CDR3 is built from 14 residues. DNA for the CDR3: TGCGCCAGCAGCTCGTCGGACAGGGTAAAGGGCTACACCTTC. This encodes CASSSSDRVKGYTF.

With respect to this clonotype: At one end the junction does not follow the germline gene, possibly because of a read error. The chain joins TRBV29-1 to TRBJ1-4; D is undetermined. Germline CDR1 is SQVTM and CDR2 is ANQGSEA. This CDR3 has 11 residues. The CDR3 reads CSAGYNEKLLF. CDR3 bases: TGCAGCGCTGGGTATAATGAAAAACTGTTGTTT.

This clonotype was counted only a few times. The chain links TRBV12-3 or TRBV12-4 to TRBJ2-3; D gene uncertain. Between the trimmed V and J ends, which lost 4 bases and 5 bases, there was a span of 16 bases. The CDR3 sequence is 15 residues long. The CDR3 region has the DNA TGTGCCAGCAGTTCGCCGGAGCGCCTTAAAGATACGCAGTATTTT. This sequence encodes CASSSPERLKDTQYF.

This clonotype was counted ten times or more. V usage is TRBV5-5 and J usage is TRBJ1-2; no definite D call. CDR3 length: 15 amino acids. V shed 0 bases and J shed 0 bases, with 9 bases lying between them. Germline V gene lookup returns CDR1 SGHKS and CDR2 YYEKEE (reference sequence). Written as DNA, the CDR3 is TGTGCCAGCAGCTTGGGACGGAAAGCTAACTATGGCTACACCTTC. This translates into CASSLGRKANYGYTF.

This clonotype was counted between two and nine times. The rearrangement uses TRBV20-1 and TRBJ2-3; D possibly corresponds to TRBD2 (6 bases). The germline CDR1 and CDR2 sequences are DFQATT and SNEGSKA (reference sequence). The CDR3 is made up of 20 amino acids. Trimming left V 4 bases short and J 0 bases short, with 29 bases between. The CDR3 DNA follows: TGCAGTGCTAAACCAATGAGGGGCGGGATAACTTCCTCTAGCACAGATACGCAGTATTTT. This codes for CSAKPMRGGITSSSTDTQYF.

This chain links TRBV24-1 with TRBJ2-1; a possible D gene is TRBD2 (5 bases). Trimming pared 4 bases from V and 9 bases from J, leaving 18 bases between. The germline CDR1 and CDR2 sequences are KGHDR and SFDVKD. CDR3 size: 15 residues. The CDR3 spells CATSDSLQAGFEQFF. As DNA, the CDR3 is TGTGCCACCAGTGACTCCCTCCAGGCGGGTTTTGAGCAGTTCTTC.

In this sample, this clonotype turned up many times. This chain joins TRBV24-1 and TRBJ2-1; 8 nucleotides agree with TRBD2. The CDR3 is 15 amino acids. From germline, CDR1 is KGHDR and CDR2 SFDVKD. Unmatched junction bases numbered 8, after V lost 3 bases and J lost 8 bases. The CDR3 is CATSDTGTSWYEQFF. DNA of the CDR3: TGTGCCACCAGTGATACCGGGACTAGTTGGTATGAGCAGTTCTTC.

The chain recombines TRBV2 with TRBJ2-5, with D possibly TRBD2 on 5 matching bases. Per germline, CDR1 SNHLY and CDR2 FYNNEI. This CDR3 has 11 residues. V was pared by 6 bases and J by 11 bases, with 13 bases between. CDR3 sequence reads: CASRDWGKQYF. The CDR3 bases are TGTGCCAGCAGGGACTGGGGAAAGCAGTACTTC.

In its sample, this clonotype was seen many times. J is TRBJ2-5 and V is TRBV20-1, with D hard to call. The CDR3 loop spans 11 amino acids. Trimming took 7 bases from V and 5 from J, leaving 11 bases between them. CDR1 is DFQATT and CDR2 is SNEGSKA in the germline V gene (reference sequence). The CDR3 sequence: CSVRNAETQYF. CDR3 in DNA: TGCAGTGTTCGGAACGCGGAGACCCAGTACTTC.

The CDR3 is CASSQTVGGGDTQYF. The CDR3 DNA is TGTGCCAGCAGCCAGACAGTTGGAGGGGGAGATACGCAGTATTTT. This chain uses TRBV9 with TRBJ2-3, with D perhaps given as TRBD1 or TRBD2 (6 bases each). This CDR3 is 15 amino acids long. Germline values: CDR1 SGDLS, CDR2 YYNGEE. V lost 4 bases and J 5 bases, leaving 17 bases between the germline ends.

This clonotype was detected many times. This chain links TRBV6-5 with TRBJ2-3, with TRBD2 matching over 8 bases. After removal of 8 bases from V and 7 bases from J, the junction contained 14 bases not matched to a gene. The length of the CDR3 is 15 residues. Germline V lookup: CDR1 MNHEY, CDR2 SVGAGI. CDR3 nucleotide sequence: TGTGCCAGCTCCCCGGCTAGCGGGCCCTCATATACGCAGTATTTT. Its translation: CASSPASGPSYTQYF.

The chain carries TRBV12-3 or TRBV12-4 and TRBJ1-5, with TRBD1 identical over 7 bases. V dropped 6 bases and J dropped 6; count of bases not matched to a gene: 5. This CDR3 is built from 13 residues. The CDR3 loop reads CASRQGLVQPQHF. Written as DNA, the CDR3 is TGTGCCAGCAGACAGGGGTTAGTTCAGCCCCAGCATTTT.

This clonotype appeared many times. V and J are TRBV30 and TRBJ1-2; 10 bases line up with TRBD1. Unmatched junction bases numbered 7, after V lost 2 bases and J lost 4 bases. This CDR3 contains 15 residues. Germline V gene lookup returns CDR1 GTSNPN and CDR2 SVGIG (reference sequence). The CDR3 loop is CAWSSTGGVPYGYTF. CDR3 in DNA: TGTGCCTGGAGTTCGACAGGGGGCGTCCCCTATGGCTACACCTTC. Full variable domain (rest looked up from reference TRBV30 and TRBJ1-2): SQTIHQWPATLVQPVGSPLSLECTVEGTSNPNLYWYRQAAGRGLQLLFYSVGIGQISSEVPQNLSASRPQDRQFILSSKKLLLSDSGFYLCAWSSTGGVPYGYTFGSGTRLTVV.

The rearrangement links TRBV20-1 to TRBJ2-7; 12 nucleotides line up with TRBD1. J gave up 4 bases and V 6 bases, and 4 bases lay outside the gene matches. Looked up from germline, CDR1 is DFQATT and CDR2 is SNEGSKA (reference sequence). The CDR3 has 13 residues. DNA of the CDR3: TGCAGTGCCGTGGGACAGGGGGCTTACGAGCAGTACTTC. This encodes CSAVGQGAYEQYF.

This clonotype has a handful of counts. The chain combines TRBV5-1 with TRBJ2-5, with D possibly being TRBD2 (5 bases). The germline V gene encodes CDR1 SGHRS and CDR2 YFSETQ. With 1 base removed from V and 2 bases from J, the gap between germline ends came to 12 bases. The CDR3 has 15 residues. The CDR3 sequence is CASSLSLAIQETQYF. The CDR3 DNA is TGCGCCAGCAGCTTGTCCCTAGCTATACAAGAGACCCAGTACTTC.

This sequence joins TRBV20-1 and TRBJ2-2; 10 bases are shared with TRBD2. The CDR3 runs 16 residues. The V gene's germline CDR1 is DFQATT and CDR2 SNEGSKA (reference sequence). Trimming took 0 bases from V and 7 from J; bases not matched to a gene: 8. DNA for the CDR3: TGCAGTGCTAGAGATCCTAGCGGGAGAGTAGGCGGGGAGCTGTTTTTT. Translation: CSARDPSGRVGGELFF.

On this clonotype itself: A much larger clone differs by one base, so this may be a read error. V and J are TRBV12-3 or TRBV12-4 and TRBJ2-1; the D gene is possibly TRBD1 (5 bases). Trimming removed 5 bases from V and 0 bases from J, with 17 bases in between. The CDR3 has 17 amino acids. For the CDR3, the DNA is TGTGCCAGCAGTCCCTGGATAGGGGCGATCTCCTACAATGAGCAGTTCTTC. Translation: CASSPWIGAISYNEQFF.

This clonotype was seen repeatedly, ten times or more. One end of the junction varies from germline; a read error may be responsible. The chain employs TRBV5-1 and TRBJ1-4; D perhaps matches TRBD1 (6 bases). CDR1 and CDR2 (germline): SGHRS, YFSETQ. This CDR3 is 14 amino acids long. The CDR3 sequence is CASSSGGGNEKLFF. Written as DNA, the CDR3 is TGTGCCAGCAGCTCTGGGGGCGGCAATGAAAAACTGTTTTTT.